This TCR beta chain appears in the sequencing data of a study of blood T cell repertoires in COVID-19. Profiled with immunoSEQ multiplex PCR; TCRdb holds only in-frame clones, not every one. The sample records 250,000 or so clones, more than 75% being singletons. CDR1 is SGHDT, CDR2 YYEEEE, per germline. CDR3 size: 14 residues. V lost 0 bases, J lost 7 bases, and 11 bases lay in between. A note on this clone: At the DNA level, this CDR3 is encoded by other sequences in the same sample as well.

Participants reported their clinical history, and cohort assignment relied on those reports. The sample was PBMCs or T cells enriched from blood (not recorded which). The TCR comes from a woman aged 45-65 years who had been exposed to COVID-19. This chain connects TRBV5-6 to TRBJ1-5; D is ambiguous. DNA for the CDR3: TGTGCCAGCAGCTTGGGAGGAGGCGGACAGCCCCAGCATTTT. It encodes CASSLGGGGQPQHF.